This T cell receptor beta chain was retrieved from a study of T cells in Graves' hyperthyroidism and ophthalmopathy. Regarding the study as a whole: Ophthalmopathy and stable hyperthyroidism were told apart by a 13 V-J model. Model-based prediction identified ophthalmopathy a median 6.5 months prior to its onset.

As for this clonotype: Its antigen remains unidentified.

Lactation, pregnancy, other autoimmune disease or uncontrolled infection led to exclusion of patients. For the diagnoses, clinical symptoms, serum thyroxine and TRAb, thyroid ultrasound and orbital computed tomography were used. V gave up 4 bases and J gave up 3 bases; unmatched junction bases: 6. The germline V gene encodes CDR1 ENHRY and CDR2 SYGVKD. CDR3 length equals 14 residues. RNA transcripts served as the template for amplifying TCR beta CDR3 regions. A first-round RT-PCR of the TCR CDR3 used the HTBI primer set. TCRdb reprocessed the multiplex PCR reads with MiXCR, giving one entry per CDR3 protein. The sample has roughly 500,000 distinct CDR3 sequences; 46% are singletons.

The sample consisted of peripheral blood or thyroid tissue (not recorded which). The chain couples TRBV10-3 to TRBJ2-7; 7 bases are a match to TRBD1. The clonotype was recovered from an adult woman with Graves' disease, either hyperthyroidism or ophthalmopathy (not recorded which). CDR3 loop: CAISGRDRSYEQYF. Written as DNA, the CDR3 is TGTGCCATCAGTGGCCGGGACAGAAGCTACGAGCAGTACTTC.